This TCR beta chain was identified during a study of blood T cell repertoires in COVID-19. This clone was picked up many times. Per the germline V gene, CDR1 is SGDLS and CDR2 is YYNGEE. The CDR3 extends over 20 amino acids. V lost 0 bases to trimming and J lost 0 bases, with 22 bases between them. Clones were sequenced by immunoSEQ multiplex PCR, and TCRdb holds only the in-frame ones, with some missing. The sample has 200,000 to 250,000 clones, roughly 80% seen once. The sample consisted of peripheral blood. The receptor was isolated from a woman of 80 years or more with acute or convalescent COVID-19. The chain couples TRBV9 to TRBJ2-1; D gene unclear. The CDR3 DNA is TGTGCCAGCAGCGTAGGTCCAACTTTAGCTACAATATACTCCTACAATGAGCAGTTCTTC. Translated: CASSVGPTLATIYSYNEQFF.